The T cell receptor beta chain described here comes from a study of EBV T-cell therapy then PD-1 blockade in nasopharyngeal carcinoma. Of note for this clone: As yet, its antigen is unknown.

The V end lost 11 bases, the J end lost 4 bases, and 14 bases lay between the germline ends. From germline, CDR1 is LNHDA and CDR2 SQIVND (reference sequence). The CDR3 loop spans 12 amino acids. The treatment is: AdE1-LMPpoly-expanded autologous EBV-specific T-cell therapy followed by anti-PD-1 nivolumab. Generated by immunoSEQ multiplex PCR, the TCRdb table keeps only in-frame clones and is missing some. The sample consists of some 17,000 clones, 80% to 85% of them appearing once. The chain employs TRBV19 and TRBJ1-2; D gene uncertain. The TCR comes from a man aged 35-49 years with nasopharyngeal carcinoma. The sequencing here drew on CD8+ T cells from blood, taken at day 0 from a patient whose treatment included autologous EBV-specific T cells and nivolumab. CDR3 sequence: CASLAPGYGYTF. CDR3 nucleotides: TGTGCCTCCCTTGCGCCAGGCTATGGCTACACCTTC.